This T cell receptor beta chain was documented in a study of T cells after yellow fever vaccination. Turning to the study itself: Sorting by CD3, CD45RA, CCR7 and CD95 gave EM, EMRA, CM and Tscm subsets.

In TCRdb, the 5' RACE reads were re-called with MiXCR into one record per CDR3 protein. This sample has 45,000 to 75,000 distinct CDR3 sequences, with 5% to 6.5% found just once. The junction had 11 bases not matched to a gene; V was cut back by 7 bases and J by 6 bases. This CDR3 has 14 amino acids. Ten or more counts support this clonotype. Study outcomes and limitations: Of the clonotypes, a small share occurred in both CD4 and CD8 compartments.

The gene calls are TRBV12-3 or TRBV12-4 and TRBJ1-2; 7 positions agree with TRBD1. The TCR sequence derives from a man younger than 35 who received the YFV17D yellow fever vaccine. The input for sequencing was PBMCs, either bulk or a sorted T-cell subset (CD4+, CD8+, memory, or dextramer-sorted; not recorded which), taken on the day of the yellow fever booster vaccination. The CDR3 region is CASKSSGTAHGYTF. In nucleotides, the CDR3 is TGTGCCAGCAAAAGCTCCGGGACAGCCCATGGCTACACCTTC.